These 32 T cell receptor beta chains were all obtained from the same sample, sequenced in a study of response to subunit inactivated influenza vaccine (dated by TCRdb to the late 2010s). Receptor amplification or capture employed RT-PCR. The instrument was an Illumina HiSeq 2500. The raw public data were reprocessed by TCRdb itself: fastp quality trimming at Q25, MiXCR clonotype calling, in-frame beta chains only. Each entry merges the rows of one CDR3 protein and shows their most common DNA and genes. Here the sample has about 500,000 distinct CDR3 sequences; approximately 16% occur a single time. The biggest ten clones account for 3% to 3.5% of the sample. Here the sequenced sample was CD4+ T cells sorted from PBMCs, taken less than 30 months after vaccination. These receptors were obtained from a man aged 45 to 70 who received an inactivated influenza vaccine. Donor details come from another sample of the same person, matched by shared clones.

The J gene is TRBJ2-3, the V gene TRBV7-3, with 15 nucleotides matching TRBD2. This CDR3 is 21 amino acids long. The V gene's germline CDR1 is SGHTA and CDR2 FQGTGA. J gave up 0 bases and V 1 base, and 11 bases lay outside the gene matches. This chain's CDR3 is CASSLKSWAGLAGGSTDTQYF. CDR3 nucleotide sequence: TGTGCCAGCAGCTTAAAATCCTGGGCGGGACTAGCGGGGGGAAGCACAGATACGCAGTATTTT. Full variable domain (outside the CDR3, taken from reference TRBV7-3 and TRBJ2-3): GAGVSQTPSNKVTEKGKYVELRCDPISGHTALYWYRQSLGQGPEFLIYFQGTGAADDSGLPNDRFFAVRPEGSVSTLKIQRTERGDSAVYLCASSLKSWAGLAGGSTDTQYFGPGTRLTVL.

The chain couples TRBV20-1 to TRBJ2-3; 13 bases align to TRBD2. V lost 0 bases and J lost 0; bases outside the gene matches: 12. Germline V gene lookup returns CDR1 DFQATT and CDR2 SNEGSKA (reference sequence). The CDR3 is 20 amino acids. The CDR3 DNA follows: TGCAGTGCTAGAGATCGGCGCGGGACTAGCGGGAAGTCTAGCACAGATACGCAGTATTTT. Its translation is CSARDRRGTSGKSSTDTQYF.

This clonotype was counted a few times. The V and J genes are TRBV20-1 and TRBJ2-3, with D possibly being TRBD2 (6 bases). Trimming took 5 bases from V and 5 from J, leaving 17 bases between them. CDR1 is DFQATT, CDR2 SNEGSKA, per germline (reference sequence). The CDR3 has 14 amino acids. Here the CDR3 reads CSASTSEELDTQYF. CDR3 coding DNA: TGCAGTGCTTCGACTAGTGAAGAGTTAGATACGCAGTATTTT.

This sequence joins TRBV10-3 and TRBJ2-1; D is undetermined. The CDR3 totals 14 residues. Germline-derived CDR1 and CDR2 are ENHRY and SYGVKD. Deletions cut 4 bases from V and 5 bases from J, with 12 bases between. CDR3 in DNA: TGTGCCATCAGTGCAGTCGGTAGTAACAATGAGCAGTTCTTC. This codes for CAISAVGSNNEQFF.

Only a few counts were recorded for this clonotype. This chain links TRBV2 with TRBJ2-1, with 13 bases aligning to TRBD2. The J segment lost 5 bases and the V segment lost 3 bases, leaving 13 bases of the junction unmatched. CDR3 size: 19 residues. Germline CDR1 reads SNHLY; CDR2 reads FYNNEI. The CDR3, as DNA: TGTGCCAGCAGTGACCCCACTAGCGGGAGGGCCTTGGTCCACAATGAGCAGTTCTTC. Translation gives CASSDPTSGRALVHNEQFF.

The chain carries TRBV4-1 and TRBJ1-2, with 8 bases fitting TRBD1. The CDR3 covers 15 residues. Germline V lookup: CDR1 MGHRA, CDR2 YSYEKL. The junction had 6 bases not matched to a gene; V was cut back by 2 bases and J by 4 bases. The CDR3 loop is CASSQTQGASYGYTF. The CDR3 DNA is TGCGCCAGCAGCCAAACTCAGGGGGCGAGCTATGGCTACACCTTC.

This clonotype came up a few times. This chain joins TRBV20-1 and TRBJ2-7; D is undetermined. The CDR3 loop spans 12 amino acids. V lost 3 bases, J lost 3 bases, and 9 bases lay in between. Per germline, CDR1 DFQATT and CDR2 SNEGSKA (reference sequence). CDR3 coding DNA: TGCAGTGCTAGTCCCGACGGCTACGAGCAGTACTTC. Protein sequence: CSASPDGYEQYF.

In this sample, this clonotype turned up a few times. This chain joins TRBV29-1 and TRBJ2-5, with 7 positions matching TRBD1. The germline V gene has CDR1 SQVTM and CDR2 ANQGSEA. Trimming cost V 8 bases and J 5 bases; bases outside gene matches: 8. This CDR3 spans 12 amino acids. The CDR3 protein is CSSGRGLETQYF. The CDR3 DNA follows: TGCAGCTCCGGAAGGGGGCTGGAGACCCAGTACTTC.

Only a few counts were recorded for this clonotype. The chain is built from TRBV2 and TRBJ2-7, with D possibly being TRBD1 (5 bases). The CDR3 spans 14 residues. The germline CDR1 and CDR2 sequences are SNHLY and FYNNEI. The V end lost 4 bases, the J end lost 2 bases, and 12 bases lay between the germline ends. The CDR3 coding sequence is TGTGCCAGCAGTGGGGGCCCCCCGGCCTACGAGCAGTACTTC. This codes for CASSGGPPAYEQYF. The whole variable domain, remainder taken from reference TRBV2 and TRBJ2-7, is EPEVTQTPSHQVTQMGQEVILRCVPISNHLYFYWYRQILGQKVEFLVSFYNNEISEKSEIFDDQFSVERPDGSNFTLKIRSTKLEDSAMYFCASSGGPPAYEQYFGPGTRLTVT.

The chain recombines TRBV29-1 with TRBJ2-5; TRBD1 might be the D (5 bases). This CDR3 is 12 amino acids long. Trimming removed 5 bases at V and 2 bases at J, with 9 bases between. The germline V gene encodes CDR1 SQVTM and CDR2 ANQGSEA. CDR3 protein: CSVRTNQETQYF. For the CDR3, the DNA is TGCAGCGTTAGGACAAATCAAGAGACCCAGTACTTC.

The chain recombines TRBV6-1 with TRBJ1-2; 9 nucleotides line up with TRBD1. CDR1 and CDR2 (germline): MNHNS, SASEGT. Trimming removed 4 bases from V and 0 bases from J; junction bases left unmatched: 3. CDR3 length: 15 residues. CDR3 nucleotides: TGTGCCAGCAGTGCTCGGACAGGGGCTAACTATGGCTACACCTTC. It translates to CASSARTGANYGYTF.

This clonotype was counted only a few times. The rearrangement uses TRBV7-9 and TRBJ2-1; weak D call: TRBD2 (6 bases). CDR3 size: 15 residues. Germline values: CDR1 SEHNR, CDR2 FQNEAQ (reference sequence). V was cut by 5 bases and J by 4 bases, with 15 bases left in between. CDR3 loop: CASSTRGGYYNEQFF. DNA of the CDR3: TGTGCCAGCAGCACGCGCGGAGGGTATTACAATGAGCAGTTCTTC.

The chain employs TRBV15 and TRBJ1-4, with D uncertain. Germline V gene lookup returns CDR1 LNHNV and CDR2 YYDKDF (reference sequence). Trimming pared 0 bases from V and 0 bases from J, leaving 14 bases between. CDR3 length equals 18 residues. CDR3 coding DNA: TGTGCCACCAGCAGAGATAATAGAGCAGCGGCAACTAATGAAAAACTGTTTTTT. Protein: CATSRDNRAAATNEKLFF.

This clonotype was found a few times. The chain has TRBV28 and TRBJ2-7; tentatively, D is TRBD2 (5 bases). V lost 7 bases and J 3 bases, leaving 22 bases between the germline ends. This CDR3 has 16 residues. Germline CDR1 and CDR2: MDHEN and SYDVKM. The CDR3 DNA reads as TGTGCCAGCAAAATAGGTACCCCGGGGAAAGGCTACGAGCAGTACTTC. Its translation: CASKIGTPGKGYEQYF.

The chain employs TRBV20-1 and TRBJ2-2, with D maybe TRBD1 (6 bases). Germline values: CDR1 DFQATT, CDR2 SNEGSKA (reference sequence). The CDR3 sequence is 16 residues long. V lost 3 bases to trimming and J lost 0 bases, with 14 bases between them. The CDR3 sequence is CSASGPGAPNTGELFF. DNA for the CDR3: TGCAGTGCTAGCGGCCCAGGGGCCCCGAACACCGGGGAGCTGTTTTTT.

The sample holds many counts of this clonotype. This chain links TRBV28 with TRBJ2-5; D is perhaps TRBD2 (6 bases). CDR3 length equals 12 residues. V shed 7 bases and J shed 1 base, with 7 bases lying between them. In germline, CDR1 is MDHEN, CDR2 SYDVKM. CDR3 sequence: CASTTSQETQYF. CDR3 sequence (DNA): TGTGCCAGCACGACTAGCCAAGAGACCCAGTACTTC.

There are a few counts of this clonotype. V and J are TRBV20-1 and TRBJ2-2, with 8 nucleotides matching TRBD1. The CDR3 length is 18 residues. The germline V gene has CDR1 DFQATT and CDR2 SNEGSKA (reference sequence). V gave up 3 bases and J gave up 5 bases; unmatched junction bases: 17. CDR3 DNA sequence: TGCAGTGCTAGTGGTCCTATCCGTGGACAGGGTATGACCGGGGAGCTGTTTTTT. Amino acid sequence: CSASGPIRGQGMTGELFF.

This clonotype was recorded at least ten times. This chain joins TRBV5-1 and TRBJ2-4; TRBD1 or TRBD2 may be the D gene (5 bases each). Trimming removed 5 bases at V and 0 bases at J, with 15 bases between. The germline CDR1 and CDR2 sequences are SGHRS and YFSETQ. CDR3 length: 16 amino acids. CDR3 residues: CASRSGTDLAKNIQYF. CDR3 nucleotides: TGCGCCAGCAGATCCGGGACGGATCTAGCCAAAAACATTCAGTACTTC.

This clonotype was recorded a few times. J is TRBJ2-7 and V is TRBV5-1; 7 bases match TRBD2. V was pared by 0 bases and J by 4 bases, with 4 bases of the junction left unmatched. Germline-derived CDR1 and CDR2 are SGHRS and YFSETQ. The CDR3 runs 14 residues. The CDR3 region has the DNA TGCGCCAGCAGCTTGGAGTCGGGGGGTTACGAGCAGTACTTC. Amino acids: CASSLESGGYEQYF. Complete variable domain (other parts from reference TRBV5-1 and TRBJ2-7): KAGVTQTPRYLIKTRGQQVTLSCSPISGHRSVSWYQQTPGQGLQFLFEYFSETQRNKGNFPGRFSGRQFSNSRSEMNVSTLELGDSALYLCASSLESGGYEQYFGPGTRLTVT.

This clonotype appeared many times. The J gene is TRBJ2-7, the V gene TRBV6-1; D is perhaps TRBD2 (6 bases). The CDR3 spans 13 residues. From germline, CDR1 is MNHNS and CDR2 SASEGT. Trimming stripped 10 bases from V and 3 bases from J, with 16 bases between. The CDR3 DNA follows: TGTGCCACCCTCTCCGGGAGAAGCTACGAGCAGTACTTC. Its protein product is CATLSGRSYEQYF.

In its sample, this clonotype was seen many times. The V and J genes are TRBV7-2 and TRBJ2-1; 9 bases align to TRBD2. CDR3 length: 15 residues. Germline V gene data show CDR1 as SGHTA and CDR2 as FQGNSA. The trim removed 3 bases at V and 4 bases at J, leaving 4 bases unmatched. The CDR3: CASSLSTSGYNEQFF. The CDR3 region has the DNA TGTGCCAGCAGCTTGTCCACTAGCGGGTACAATGAGCAGTTCTTC.

The V call is TRBV27, the J call TRBJ2-1, with 14 bases lining up with TRBD2. In germline, CDR1 is MNHEY, CDR2 SMNVEV (reference sequence). This CDR3 is built from 14 residues. The V gene end was trimmed by 7 bases and the J gene end by 8 bases; junction bases not matched to a gene: 4. The CDR3 nucleotides read TGTGCCAGCAAGACTAGCGGGGGGGCTCATGAGCAGTTCTTC. It specifies CASKTSGGAHEQFF.

This clonotype was seen only a few times. This chain connects TRBV7-9 to TRBJ2-1; 9 bases match TRBD1. The CDR3 runs to 16 residues. V was pared by 3 bases and J by 4 bases, with 7 bases of the junction left unmatched. The V gene's germline CDR1 is SEHNR and CDR2 FQNEAQ (reference sequence). The CDR3 sequence is CASSLGTGRMYNEQFF. The CDR3 nucleotides read TGTGCCAGCAGCTTGGGGACAGGGAGGATGTACAATGAGCAGTTCTTC.

The V gene is TRBV11-2, the J gene TRBJ2-1, with 14 bases that match TRBD2. Germline V gene lookup returns CDR1 SGHAT and CDR2 FQNNGV. V gave up 5 bases and J gave up 3 bases; unmatched junction bases: 9. The CDR3 spans 18 residues. CDR3: CASSPGGLAGASYNEQFF. The CDR3 DNA reads TGTGCCAGCAGCCCCGGGGGACTAGCGGGGGCTAGCTACAATGAGCAGTTCTTC.

This clonotype appeared many times. The DNA for the CDR3 is TGTGCCAGCAGCGCTCTCCCGACGGAGTACAATGAGCAGTTCTTC. This sequence encodes CASSALPTEYNEQFF. The rearrangement links TRBV7-9 to TRBJ2-1; D gene uncertain. The CDR3 length is 15 residues. V was cut by 5 bases and J by 4 bases, with 15 bases left in between. Per the germline V gene, CDR1 is SEHNR and CDR2 is FQNEAQ (reference sequence).

Here the CDR3 DNA reads TGTGCCAGCAGCTTCGTAGGGATGATGGGTGCAGATACGCAGTATTTT. This translates into CASSFVGMMGADTQYF. The gene calls are TRBV7-8 and TRBJ2-3; D remains ambiguous. V dropped 3 bases and J dropped 4 bases, with 17 bases sitting between them. The CDR3 totals 16 residues. Germline V lookup: CDR1 SGHVS, CDR2 FQNEAQ.

The J gene is TRBJ2-1, the V gene TRBV4-2, with 7 bases fitting TRBD2. The junction had 11 bases not matched to a gene; V was cut back by 6 bases and J by 3 bases. Germline V CDR1 and CDR2: LGHNA, YNFKEQ. The CDR3 runs 16 residues. The CDR3 DNA follows: TGTGCCAGCAGGCCTGCTAGCGGATACGACTACAATGAGCAGTTCTTC. It specifies CASRPASGYDYNEQFF.

The chain uses TRBV20-1 and TRBJ2-3; D remains unclear. The CDR3 length is 16 residues. CDR1 and CDR2 from the germline V gene are DFQATT and SNEGSKA (reference sequence). The germline V and J ends were trimmed by 0 bases and 0 bases, with 13 bases remaining between them. The CDR3, as DNA: TGCAGTGCTAGAGAAGTAACGGGCCATAGCACAGATACGCAGTATTTT. Its protein is CSAREVTGHSTDTQYF.

This clonotype came up a few times. J is TRBJ2-1 and V is TRBV3-1, with TRBD2 identical over 7 bases. With 3 bases clipped from V and 15 bases from J, the junction kept 5 bases outside the gene matches. The CDR3 sequence is 11 residues long. The germline V gene encodes CDR1 LGHDT and CDR2 YNNKEL (reference sequence). Written as DNA, the CDR3 is TGTGCCAGCAGCCAGGGGGGGTCGCCGTTCTTC. Its protein is CASSQGGSPFF.

The chain joins TRBV19 to TRBJ2-3; D is uncertain. Trimming took off 6 bases at V and 2 bases at J, with 6 bases between the two ends. The germline V gene encodes CDR1 LNHDA and CDR2 SQIVND (reference sequence). This CDR3 is built from 12 residues. The CDR3 sequence is CASRPHTDTQYF. The CDR3 DNA reads TGTGCCAGTAGGCCACACACAGATACGCAGTATTTT.

J is TRBJ2-1 and V is TRBV3-1; possible D gene TRBD1, 5 bases. The germline V gene has CDR1 LGHDT and CDR2 YNNKEL (reference sequence). The V end lost 0 bases, the J end lost 9 bases, and 9 bases lay between the germline ends. The CDR3 consists of 13 residues. Written as DNA, the CDR3 is TGTGCCAGCAGCCAAGATCGGACACTTGAGCAGTTCTTC. Protein: CASSQDRTLEQFF.

This clonotype appeared a few times. The rearrangement joins TRBV7-2 to TRBJ2-7, with D hard to call. Trimming removed 5 bases at V and 4 bases at J, with 12 bases between. Germline V gene lookup returns CDR1 SGHTA and CDR2 FQGNSA. CDR3 size: 13 residues. CDR3 bases: TGTGCCAGCAGCCCCAGTGGGCGATACGAGCAGTACTTC. Translated, it gives CASSPSGRYEQYF.